This T cell receptor (beta chain) was profiled in a study of blood T cell repertoires in COVID-19. Across the whole study: From the United States, Italy and Spain came samples of acute and convalescent COVID-19. T cells, B-cell-depleted T cells, or PBMCs provided the cDNA or gDNA that served as material.

The CDR3 is 13 amino acids. The germline V gene has CDR1 LNHNV and CDR2 YYDKDF (reference sequence). V lost 0 bases and J lost 11, with 13 bases in between. As handled by the study authors: Amplification of reference gene primers was used by the study to estimate nucleated cell counts. Generated by immunoSEQ multiplex PCR, the TCRdb table keeps only in-frame clones and is missing some. The V and J calls and clone size were taken over from that table, and D and trimming were inferred from the DNA. The repertoire holds around 180,000 clones, with around nine tenths as singletons. The chain has TRBV15 and TRBJ1-1; D is ambiguous. The TCR originated in a human donor in a cohort sampled during active COVID-19. The specimen sequenced was peripheral blood. The CDR3 here is CATSRDISPQAFF. The CDR3 bases are TGTGCCACCAGCAGAGATATATCCCCACAGGCTTTCTTT.